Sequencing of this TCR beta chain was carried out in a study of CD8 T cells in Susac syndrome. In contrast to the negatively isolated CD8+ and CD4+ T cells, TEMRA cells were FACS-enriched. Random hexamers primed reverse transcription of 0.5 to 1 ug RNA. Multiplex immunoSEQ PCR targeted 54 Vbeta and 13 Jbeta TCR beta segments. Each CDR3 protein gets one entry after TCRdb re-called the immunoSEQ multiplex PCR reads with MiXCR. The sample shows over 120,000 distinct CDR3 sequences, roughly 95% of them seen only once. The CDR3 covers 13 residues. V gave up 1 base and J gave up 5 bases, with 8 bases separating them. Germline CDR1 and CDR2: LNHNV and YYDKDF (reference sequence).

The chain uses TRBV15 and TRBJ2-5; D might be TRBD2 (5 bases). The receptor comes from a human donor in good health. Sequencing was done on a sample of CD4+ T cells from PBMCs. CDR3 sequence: CATSRVEVETQYF. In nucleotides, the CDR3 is TGTGCCACCAGCAGAGTGGAGGTGGAGACCCAGTACTTC.